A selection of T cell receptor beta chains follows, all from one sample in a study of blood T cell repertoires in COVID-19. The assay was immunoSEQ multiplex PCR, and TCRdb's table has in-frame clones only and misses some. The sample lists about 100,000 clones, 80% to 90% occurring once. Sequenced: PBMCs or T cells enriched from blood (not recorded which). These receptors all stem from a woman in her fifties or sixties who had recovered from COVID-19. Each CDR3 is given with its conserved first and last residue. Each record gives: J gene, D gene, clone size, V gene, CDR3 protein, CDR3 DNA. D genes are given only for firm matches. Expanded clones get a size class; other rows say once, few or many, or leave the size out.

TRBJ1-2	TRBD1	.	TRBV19	CASSKGTQGDYGYTF	TGTGCCAGTAGTAAAGGAACCCAGGGGGACTATGGCTACACCTTC
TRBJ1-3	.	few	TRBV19	CASRSGRRGNTIYF	TGTGCCAGTAGGAGCGGCAGGCGGGGAAACACCATATATTTT
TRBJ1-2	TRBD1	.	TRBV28	CASRNRGLSNYGYTF	TGTGCCAGCCGAAACAGGGGGCTTTCTAACTATGGCTACACCTTC
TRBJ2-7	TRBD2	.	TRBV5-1	CASSFIAGVTEQYF	TGCGCCAGCAGCTTTATAGCGGGAGTGACGGAGCAGTACTTC
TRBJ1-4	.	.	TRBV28	CASSLQFLNEKLFF	TGTGCCAGCAGTTTGCAGTTTCTCAATGAAAAACTGTTTTTT
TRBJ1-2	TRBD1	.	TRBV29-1	CSVEDQQGIGYGYTF	TGCAGCGTTGAAGATCAACAGGGGATCGGGTATGGCTACACCTTC
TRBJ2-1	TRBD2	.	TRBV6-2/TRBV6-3	CASSYLSGRNYNEQFF	TGTGCCAGCAGTTACCTTAGCGGGAGGAACTACAATGAGCAGTTCTTC
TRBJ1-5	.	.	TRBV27	CASSLAAYSNQPQHF	TGTGCCAGCAGTTTGGCAGCGTATAGCAATCAGCCCCAGCATTTT
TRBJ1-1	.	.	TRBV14	CASSLLGNTEAFF	TGTGCCAGCAGCCTCCTCGGGAACACTGAAGCTTTCTTT
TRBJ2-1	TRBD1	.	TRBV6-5	CASSYSGTGGYNEQFF	TGTGCCAGCAGTTACTCGGGGACAGGGGGCTACAATGAGCAGTTCTTC
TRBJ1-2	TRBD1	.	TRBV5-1	CASSPGQGIYGYTF	TGCGCCAGCAGCCCCGGACAGGGTATCTATGGCTACACCTTC
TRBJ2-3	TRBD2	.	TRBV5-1	CASSRPSGGAADTQYF	TGCGCCAGCAGCCGGCCCAGCGGGGGGGCCGCAGATACGCAGTATTTT
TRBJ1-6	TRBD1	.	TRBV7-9	CASSHGAGDRVSTPLHF	TGTGCCAGCAGCCACGGGGCGGGTGACAGGGTCTCGACACCCCTCCACTTT
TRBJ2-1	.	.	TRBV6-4	CASSDSGTARNEQFF	TGTGCCAGCAGTGACTCGGGGACTGCTCGCAATGAGCAGTTCTTC
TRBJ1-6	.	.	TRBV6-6	CASRLDSYNSPLHF	TGTGCCAGCAGACTTGACAGTTATAATTCACCCCTCCACTTT
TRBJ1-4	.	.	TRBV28	CASRAGNEKLFF	TGTGCCAGCAGAGCAGGGAATGAAAAACTGTTTTTT
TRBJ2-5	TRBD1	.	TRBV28	CASSRSTGAEETQYF	TGTGCCAGCAGTCGATCGACAGGGGCGGAGGAGACCCAGTACTTC
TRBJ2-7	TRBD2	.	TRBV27	CASQGPGTSRSYEQYF	TGTGCCAGCCAAGGCCCCGGGACTAGTCGGTCCTACGAGCAGTACTTC
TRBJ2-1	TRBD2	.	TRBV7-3	CASSALAESSYNEQFF	TGTGCCAGCAGCGCCCTAGCGGAGAGCTCCTACAATGAGCAGTTCTTC
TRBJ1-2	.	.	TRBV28	CASSRSSQGYYGYTF	TGTGCCAGCAGTCGCTCTTCACAGGGCTACTATGGCTACACCTTC
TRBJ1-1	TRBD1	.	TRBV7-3	CASSLRGGGTEAFF	TGTGCCAGCAGCTTAAGAGGGGGCGGCACTGAAGCTTTCTTT
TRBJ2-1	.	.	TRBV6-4	CASSPLVTGYNEQFF	TGTGCCAGCAGTCCGTTAGTCACAGGGTACAATGAGCAGTTCTTC
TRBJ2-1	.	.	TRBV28	CASSLGGGNEQFF	TGTGCCAGCAGTTTGGGGGGAGGCAATGAGCAGTTCTTC
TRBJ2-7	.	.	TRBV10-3	CAISEGRGRDEQYF	TGTGCCATCAGTGAGGGTAGGGGTCGGGACGAGCAGTACTTC
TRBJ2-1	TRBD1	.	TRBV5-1	CASSQRDSLYNEQFF	TGCGCCAGCAGCCAACGGGACAGTCTCTACAATGAGCAGTTCTTC